This T cell receptor (beta chain) was documented in a study of T-cell memory formation after mild COVID-19. TCRdb re-called the 5' RACE reads through MiXCR, storing one row per CDR3 protein. This table holds around 370,000 distinct CDR3 sequences, about 21% found once. What was sequenced was PBMCs or a T cell subset sorted from them (not recorded which). The sequence was collected from an adult woman who had mild COVID-19 (a few samples of this study predate the infection). Cell type and time point are not known.

The CDR3 DNA is TGTGCCAGCACCCAGGGTGGGACAGGCCGTGGAAAACTGTTTTTT. It encodes CASTQGGTGRGKLFF. The chain is built from TRBV7-2 and TRBJ1-4; 8 positions match TRBD1. This CDR3 has 15 amino acids. Germline-derived CDR1 and CDR2 are SGHTA and FQGNSA. V shed 7 bases, J shed 10 bases, and the junction held 14 bases outside the gene matches.